This is a list of T cell receptor beta chains from one sample in a study of cytomegalovirus exposure and HLA in healthy donors. Profiling relied on immunoSEQ multiplex PCR, and the TCRdb table lists in-frame clones only, not all of them. The sample contains about 110,000 clones, 88% of which appear only once. The source material was PBMCs. The receptor set was obtained from a woman aged 18-29 years in good health and CMV-seropositive. CDR3s include the opening cysteine and the closing phenylalanine or tryptophan. The D gene is left open where the match is weak. Where a row states a size, it is once, few, many or the class of an expanded clone; other rows omit it.

abundance	len	d_gene	v_gene	j_gene	CDR3aa	CDR3nt
-	13	TRBD1	TRBV29-1	TRBJ1-5	CSVVTGGDQPQHF	TGCAGCGTGGTGACAGGGGGGGATCAGCCCCAGCATTTT
-	18	TRBD1	TRBV7-2	TRBJ2-6	CASSPGTGADSGANVLTF	TGTGCCAGCAGCCCCGGGACAGGGGCCGACTCTGGGGCCAACGTCCTGACTTTC
-	16	-	TRBV6-4	TRBJ2-2	CASSDSQTGDTGELFF	TGTGCCAGCAGTGACTCCCAGACAGGTGACACCGGGGAGCTGTTTTTT
-	16	TRBD2	TRBV2	TRBJ2-5	CASSRLAGAPKETQYF	TGTGCCAGCAGTCGACTAGCGGGGGCCCCTAAAGAGACCCAGTACTTC
-	12	-	TRBV27	TRBJ2-4	CASSGSPYIQYF	TGTGCCAGCAGCGGGTCACCGTACATTCAGTACTTC
few	15	TRBD1	TRBV10-3	TRBJ1-5	CATLSGTDSNQPQHF	TGTGCCACATTGTCGGGGACAGATAGCAATCAGCCCCAGCATTTT
-	15	-	TRBV27	TRBJ1-2	CASSFRGLSNYGYTF	TGTGCCAGCAGTTTCCGCGGACTGAGTAACTATGGCTACACCTTC
-	14	TRBD1	TRBV5-1	TRBJ2-2	CASSPRDRVGELFF	TGCGCCAGCAGCCCCCGGGACAGGGTGGGGGAGCTGTTTTTT
-	14	TRBD1	TRBV6-1	TRBJ1-2	CASSQGTANYGYTF	TGTGCCAGCAGTCAGGGGACAGCGAACTATGGCTACACCTTC
-	14	-	TRBV27	TRBJ1-4	CASSLIATNEKLFF	TGTGCCAGCAGTTTAATAGCAACTAATGAAAAACTGTTTTTT
-	14	-	TRBV29-1	TRBJ2-1	CSVDFPGRDNQQFF	TGCAGCGTTGATTTTCCAGGCCGCGACAATCAGCAGTTCTTC
-	16	TRBD1	TRBV4-1	TRBJ1-1	CASSPPRAGGPTEAFF	TGCGCCAGCAGCCCTCCCCGGGCAGGGGGCCCCACTGAAGCTTTCTTT
once	15	-	TRBV6-5	TRBJ2-5	CASSPETRQGETQYF	TGTGCCAGCAGCCCCGAAACACGTCAGGGGGAGACCCAGTACTTC
-	15	-	TRBV7-9	TRBJ1-2	CASSLVGGREDGYTF	TGTGCCAGCAGCTTAGTCGGGGGGCGAGAGGATGGCTACACCTTC
-	16	TRBD1	TRBV9	TRBJ2-2	CASSVSGTGATGELFF	TGTGCCAGCAGCGTATCCGGGACAGGGGCCACCGGGGAGCTGTTTTTT
once	14	-	TRBV28	TRBJ1-2	CASSPSGGNYGYTF	TGTGCCAGCAGTCCGAGCGGGGGGAACTATGGCTACACCTTC
-	16	TRBD1	TRBV5-6	TRBJ1-6	CASSQEPTGLDSPLHF	TGTGCCAGCAGCCAGGAACCGACAGGGCTAGATTCACCCCTCCACTTT
-	16	-	TRBV28	TRBJ2-2	CASSTPGPSNTGELFF	TGTGCCAGCAGCACACCGGGTCCTTCGAACACCGGGGAGCTGTTTTTT
once	16	TRBD1	TRBV5-5	TRBJ1-2	CASSLRGTGGNYGYTF	TGTGCCAGCAGCTTGAGAGGAACAGGGGGTAACTATGGCTACACCTTC
-	15	-	TRBV4-1	TRBJ1-1	CASSQGRRGGVGAFF	TGCGCCAGCAGCCAAGGCAGAAGGGGTGGGGTAGGAGCTTTCTTT
-	12	-	TRBV2	TRBJ2-3	CASGPETNTQYF	TGTGCCAGCGGCCCAGAGACAAATACGCAGTATTTT
-	14	-	TRBV6-5	TRBJ2-2	CATRMRPNTGELFF	TGTGCCACCCGGATGAGGCCCAACACCGGGGAGCTGTTTTTT
-	13	TRBD1	TRBV6-4	TRBJ2-3	CASSGQGTDTQYF	TGTGCCAGCAGCGGACAGGGCACAGATACGCAGTATTTT
once	14	TRBD1	TRBV5-1	TRBJ1-1	CASSLGQGATEAFF	TGCGCCAGCAGCTTGGGACAGGGGGCGACTGAAGCTTTCTTT
-	16	TRBD1	TRBV11-2	TRBJ1-5	CASSLVQGASNQPQHF	TGTGCCAGCAGCTTAGTCCAGGGGGCTTCCAATCAGCCCCAGCATTTT
-	14	-	TRBV4-2	TRBJ2-1	CASSAEGEHNEQFF	TGTGCCAGCAGTGCGGAAGGGGAACACAATGAGCAGTTCTTC
-	13	-	TRBV7-2	TRBJ1-1	CASSFMGGLEAFF	TGTGCCAGCAGCTTTATGGGGGGGCTTGAAGCTTTCTTT
-	13	TRBD1	TRBV10-1	TRBJ1-1	CASRRDRGPVAFF	TGCGCCAGCAGACGCGACAGGGGTCCGGTGGCTTTCTTT
-	14	-	TRBV29-1	TRBJ2-2	CSVEDRTNTGELFF	TGCAGCGTTGAAGACAGGACGAACACCGGGGAGCTGTTTTTT
-	16	TRBD2	TRBV11-2	TRBJ2-2	CASSLPLGGITGELFF	TGTGCCAGCAGCTTACCACTGGGGGGGATCACCGGGGAGCTGTTTTTT
once	14	TRBD1	TRBV18	TRBJ2-3	CASSPGQGTDTQYF	TGTGCCAGCTCTCCGGGACAGGGTACAGATACGCAGTATTTT
-	14	-	TRBV7-9	TRBJ1-1	CASSLEGGGTEAFF	TGTGCCAGCAGCTTAGAAGGGGGTGGGACTGAAGCTTTCTTT
-	17	-	TRBV4-1	TRBJ2-7	CASSILGGLGILDEQYF	TGCGCCAGCAGCATACTGGGGGGGCTCGGAATCCTCGACGAGCAGTACTTC
-	16	-	TRBV2	TRBJ2-7	CASSGGPVGASYEQYF	TGTGCCAGCAGTGGGGGGCCGGTGGGGGCCTCCTACGAGCAGTACTTC